The clone carrying this T cell receptor (beta chain) has only a few counts. What it binds is not known. This record comes from a study of cytomegalovirus exposure and HLA in healthy donors. Study background: Prior work identified around 100 million unique TCR beta sequences in 150 million to 200 million T cells.

Findings of the study overall: Cytomegalovirus association was listed for 164 TCR beta chains. In a later analysis, HLA-associated beta chains showed higher expansion and lower generation probabilities than comparable chains.

13 Jbeta primers and 60 Vbeta primers were used for the PCR. Original methodology: In a later analysis, around 11 million of approximately 81 million unique beta chains occurred in at least two donors. Using immunoSEQ multiplex PCR, the repertoire was profiled, and TCRdb retains in-frame clones only, with some absent. Clone size and the V and J calls come from that table; the DNA yielded D and trimming. The sample holds 140,000 to 150,000 clones, 60% to 85% seen once. V dropped 0 bases and J dropped 5; count of bases not matched to a gene: 4. CDR3 length equals 16 residues. CDR1 and CDR2 (germline): LGHNA, YNFKEQ.

V gene TRBV4-2 combines with J gene TRBJ1-6, with 7 bases lining up with TRBD1. This receptor was identified in a man between 35 and 55 years old in good health and CMV-seronegative. Source material: PBMCs. CDR3 coding DNA: TGTGCCAGCAGCCAAGAGAGACAGGGCGATAATTCACCCCTCCACTTT. This codes for CASSQERQGDNSPLHF.